This is a list of T cell receptor beta chains from one sample in a study of OX40 agonist ivuxolimab in advanced cancers. Clones were read by immunoSEQ multiplex PCR, and TCRdb kept only the in-frame ones, dropping some. This table has tens of thousands of clones, 75% to 90% appearing once. The sequenced sample was CD4+ or CD8+ T cells sorted from blood, obtained in a trial of the OX40 agonist ivuxolimab. These receptors all come from an adult with an advanced solid tumor such as melanoma, head and neck, liver or kidney cancer. Both conserved end residues are trimmed from each CDR3. The order of the fields is V gene, clone size, CDR3 protein. Some rows have no size entry. The others give once, few or many, or a class for an expanded clone.

TRBV7-8,-,ASSLEVDRGHIEQY
TRBV6-6,-,AEGRSGANVLT
TRBV2,-,ASSGGGTSNQPQH
TRBV5-6,-,ASSWLRVRNTEAF
TRBV4-1,-,ASSRGQGKSGNTIY
TRBV6-1,-,ASSEAREYEQC
TRBV5-1,-,ASSLAPTGGQETQY
TRBV6-1,-,ASSVSEAGGNEQF
TRBV5-5,-,ASSNTGTSGLGGPNEQF
TRBV14,-,ADQRGDLVDYGYT
TRBV7-9,-,ASSLLEGEGYT
TRBV6-1,-,ASSEVGSWTDTQY
TRBV20-1,once,SGPLVNEQF
TRBV5-6,-,ASSLASGNTEAF
TRBV9,-,ASSVAGGNTIY
TRBV5-1,-,ASSLETYYEQY
TRBV9,-,ASSGLAGGASTDTQY
TRBV18,-,ASSPAGAANEQF
TRBV6-5,-,ASMGQENYGYT
TRBV27,-,ASSRTTGTGNGYEQY
TRBV14,-,ASSQEGSNEQY
TRBV11-2,medium-sized,ASSPPGRAYEQY
TRBV29-1,-,SVSGGSYEQY
TRBV7-2,-,ASSLSTGLNEKLF
TRBV19,-,ASKGYGYT
TRBV7-2,-,ASSLDGGTPFTRELF
TRBV16,once,ASSQWVANYGYT
TRBV11-3,few,ASSLGAGGPTDTQY
TRBV1,-,TSSQERDSATEAF
TRBV14,-,ASSRGRHTDTQY
TRBV7-9,medium-sized,ASSLGAGLAKNIQY
TRBV11-2,-,ASRSRETQY
TRBV14,-,ASSQDRGGVSYNEQF